This T cell receptor beta chain was recorded in a study of radiation and T cells in renal cell carcinoma. Study results and limitations: Baseline intratumoral clonotype presence is unknown without pretreatment biopsies.

Time point reported: blood 2 weeks post-SBRT. The sample's treatment: 15 Gy SBRT to primary tumor, nephrectomy 4 weeks later. This renal cell carcinoma was of the clear cell type. Germline V gives CDR1 LNHDA, CDR2 SQIVND (reference sequence). The CDR3 spans 14 residues. V shed 3 bases and J shed 11 bases, with 14 bases lying between them. Measured with immunoSEQ multiplex PCR; TCRdb has only the in-frame clones, and not every one. The table lists roughly 150,000 clones, about nine tenths of them singletons. To note about this clone: Its antigen is undetermined.

This receptor was obtained from a woman in her forties or fifties with renal cell carcinoma. The rearrangement uses TRBV19 and TRBJ1-6; maybe TRBD1 (5 bases). The sample consisted of blood, taken from a patient whose treatment included radiotherapy and nephrectomy. This chain's CDR3 is CASSIRDLEAPLHF. The CDR3 coding sequence is TGTGCCAGTAGTATCAGGGACCTCGAGGCACCCCTCCACTTT.